A single sample gave rise to the 11 T cell receptor beta chains below, sequenced in a study of shared clonotypes between healthy human individuals (dated by TCRdb to about 2020). Library method: the immunoSEQ multiplex PCR assay. Entries here come from immuneACCESS through TCRdb and include only in-frame sequences with V and J called. Some clones fail to appear in such tables; in the studies checked, an unresolved V gene covers under half of the shortfall, and the cause of the remainder is unknown. Present in this sample are roughly 2.5 million clones, approximately 92% of which were seen just once. Roughly 0.15% of the sample belongs to the ten largest clones. Sequencing input: naive CD4+ T cells sorted from blood. What the cell subset or site label conveys for this sample: CD45RA+ positively selected. The receptor source for this set is a man between 18 and 35 years old in good health.

The chain has TRBV18 and TRBJ2-1; D tentatively fits TRBD1 or TRBD2 (5 bases each). The CDR3 consists of 13 residues. CDR1 is KGHSH, CDR2 LQKENI, per germline. V lost 7 bases, J lost 8 bases, and 15 bases lay in between. The CDR3 reads CASYRGVSDEQFF. In DNA, the CDR3 is TGTGCCAGCTATCGAGGGGTAAGCGATGAGCAGTTCTTC.

The chain employs TRBV7-2 and TRBJ2-7; 13 positions match TRBD2. This CDR3 region has 15 residues. Germline CDR1 and CDR2: SGHTA and FQGNSA. V lost 5 bases, J lost 5 bases, and 6 bases stayed unmatched. The CDR3 loop is CASSPTGTSGDEQYF. CDR3 DNA: TGTGCCAGCAGCCCCACCGGGACTAGCGGGGACGAGCAGTACTTC.

The rearrangement joins TRBV29-1 to TRBJ2-3; no definite D call. Germline CDR1 and CDR2: SQVTM and ANQGSEA. The CDR3 runs to 14 residues. The V end was cut by 4 bases, the J end by 2 bases, with 13 bases between. The DNA of the CDR3 is TGCAGCGTTGTGTTGGCCAGCAACACAGATACGCAGTATTTT. Translation: CSVVLASNTDTQYF.

This chain uses TRBV7-9 with TRBJ1-4; 7 bases align to TRBD1. The CDR3 has 13 residues. The ends lost 10 bases at V and 5 bases at J; junction bases unmatched: 7. From germline, CDR1 is SEHNR and CDR2 FQNEAQ (reference sequence). CDR3 sequence reads: CATSAQGNEKLFF. The CDR3 DNA sequence: TGTGCCACCTCCGCACAGGGGAATGAAAAACTGTTTTTT.

This clone has only one observation. The J gene is TRBJ2-5, the V gene TRBV7-6; D is uncertain. Germline V gives CDR1 SGHVS, CDR2 FNYEAQ. CDR3 length: 14 residues. V was trimmed by 3 bases and J by 5 bases, leaving 13 bases between them. The CDR3 DNA follows: TGTGCCAGCAGCTTTCCCCTACTGGAGGAGACCCAGTACTTC. Its translation: CASSFPLLEETQYF.

About this clone: Other DNA sequences in the same sample also yield this CDR3. The J gene is TRBJ1-1, the V gene TRBV7-9; TRBD1 might be the D (5 bases). V was clipped by 5 bases and J by 4 bases, with 14 bases between them. This CDR3 contains 14 residues. The germline V gene encodes CDR1 SEHNR and CDR2 FQNEAQ (reference sequence). This CDR3 is CASSPLGGGTEAFF. The CDR3 DNA reads TGTGCCAGCAGCCCACTTGGGGGAGGCACTGAAGCTTTCTTT.

This chain uses TRBV6-5 with TRBJ1-1, with TRBD1 matching over 7 bases. V trimming: 0 bases; J trimming: 5 bases; junction bases outside the gene matches: 6. The length of the CDR3 is 15 residues. Germline V CDR1 and CDR2: MNHEY, SVGAGI. The CDR3 bases are TGTGCCAGCAGTTACTCGAGGCAGGGGGAAACTGAAGCTTTCTTT. This translates into CASSYSRQGETEAFF.

Details on this clone: Other DNA sequences in the sample encode the same CDR3. The chain combines TRBV18 with TRBJ2-3; D gene unclear. The V gene's germline CDR1 is KGHSH and CDR2 LQKENI. V lost 3 bases to trimming and J lost 0 bases, with 7 bases between them. CDR3 length equals 14 residues. The CDR3 nucleotides read TGTGCCAGCTCACCTTTGCTTAGCACAGATACGCAGTATTTT. The encoded protein is CASSPLLSTDTQYF. The full variable domain, with the rest looked up from reference TRBV18 and TRBJ2-3, is NAGVMQNPRHLVRRRGQEARLRCSPMKGHSHVYWYRQLPEEGLKFMVYLQKENIIDESGMPKERFSAEFPKEGPSILRIQQVVRGDSAAYFCASSPLLSTDTQYFGPGTRLTVL.

Concerning this clone: Other DNA variants within this sample encode the same CDR3. The gene calls are TRBV9 and TRBJ2-5; TRBD1 or TRBD2 may be the D gene (6 bases each). V lost 0 bases and J 4 bases, leaving 10 bases between the germline ends. Germline V gives CDR1 SGDLS, CDR2 YYNGEE. This CDR3 is built from 14 residues. The DNA for the CDR3 is TGTGCCAGCAGCGTAGAAGGGGGAGGAGAGACCCAGTACTTC. It translates to CASSVEGGGETQYF.

The chain is built from TRBV11-2 and TRBJ2-5; 11 positions match TRBD2. The J call may be faulty, since TRBJ2-7 better matches the DNA end. Germline CDR1 reads SGHAT; CDR2 reads FQNNGV. The length of the CDR3 is 15 residues. In nucleotides, the CDR3 is TGTGCCAGCAGTCCGGGACTAGCGGTGACCTACGAGCAGTACTTC. Translation gives CASSPGLAVTYEQYF.

The chain has TRBV6-6 and TRBJ1-6; 10 nucleotides align to TRBD1. Per germline, CDR1 MNHNY and CDR2 SVGAGI (reference sequence). This CDR3 spans 16 amino acids. With V trimmed by 6 bases and J by 4 bases, 6 bases remained unmatched. CDR3 amino acids: CASRPGQGTYNSPLHF. The CDR3 coding sequence is TGTGCCAGCAGGCCGGGACAGGGGACTTATAATTCACCCCTCCACTTT.